The 21 T cell receptor beta chains below come from one sample, sequenced in a study of CD8 T cells in Susac syndrome. Reverse transcription used about 0.5 to 1 ug RNA and random hexamers. TCRdb itself ran the immunoSEQ multiplex PCR reads through MiXCR, one entry per CDR3 protein. The top ten clones hold 0.24% of a sample with fewer than 150,000 distinct CDR3 sequences, around nine tenths of them seen once. Sequencing used CD8+ T cells from PBMCs. The receptors originated from a human donor with multiple sclerosis.

This sequence joins TRBV5-4 and TRBJ2-7; no firm D call. V dropped 2 bases and J dropped 2 bases, with 8 bases sitting between them. The germline V gene has CDR1 SGHNT and CDR2 YYREEE (reference sequence). The CDR3 is 13 amino acids. CDR3 DNA sequence: TGTGCCAGCAGCTTTAATGGAGCCTACGAGCAGTACTTC. It is translated as CASSFNGAYEQYF.

The CDR3: CASSALGPNYGYTF. The CDR3, as DNA: TGTGCCAGCAGTGCGTTGGGGCCTAACTATGGCTACACCTTC. This chain links TRBV27 with TRBJ1-2, with D perhaps TRBD1 (5 bases). The CDR3 contains 14 residues. The V end was cut by 5 bases, the J end by 0 bases, with 10 bases between. CDR1 and CDR2 from the germline V gene are MNHEY and SMNVEV (reference sequence).

The chain employs TRBV13 and TRBJ1-2; 11 positions match TRBD1. The CDR3 is 15 residues long. The trim removed 5 bases at V and 4 bases at J, leaving 6 bases unmatched. The germline CDR1 and CDR2 sequences are PRHDT and FYEKMQ (reference sequence). The CDR3 region has the DNA TGTGCCAGCAGCCCGGGGACAGGGGGATTCTATGGCTACACCTTC. Its protein product is CASSPGTGGFYGYTF.

This chain joins TRBV20-1 and TRBJ2-7; D possibly matches TRBD1 or TRBD2 (5 bases each). V lost 3 bases and J lost 4, with 22 bases in between. The CDR3 consists of 16 residues. Germline-derived CDR1 and CDR2 are DFQATT and SNEGSKA (reference sequence). CDR3 in DNA: TGCAGTGCTAGGGGGCCGCGTGGGGAGCTCGGGTACGAGCAGTACTTC. Translating it yields CSARGPRGELGYEQYF.

The chain employs TRBV7-3 and TRBJ2-7; D gene ambiguous. The CDR3 extends over 14 amino acids. Germline-derived CDR1 and CDR2 are SGHTA and FQGTGA. V lost 5 bases and J 4 bases, leaving 15 bases between the germline ends. In DNA form, the CDR3 reads TGTGCCAGCAGCCCCGGACCATCGGAGTACGAGCAGTACTTC. Protein product: CASSPGPSEYEQYF.

The chain combines TRBV4-2 with TRBJ2-1; TRBD2 matches at 8 bases. Trimming removed 3 bases from V and 6 bases from J; junction bases left unmatched: 7. CDR3 length: 15 amino acids. CDR1 is LGHNA and CDR2 is YNFKEQ in the germline V gene. The CDR3 sequence: CASSHMTSAPNEQFF. In DNA, the CDR3 is TGTGCCAGCAGCCATATGACTAGCGCCCCCAATGAGCAGTTCTTC.

The rearrangement links TRBV5-6 to TRBJ2-5; D gene uncertain. Germline CDR1 reads SGHDT; CDR2 reads YYEEEE. Trimming removed 0 bases from V and 5 bases from J, with 14 bases in between. The CDR3 spans 15 residues. The CDR3 DNA sequence: TGTGCCAGCAGCTTGGCCCTGGCTGAGAAGGAGACCCAGTACTTC. Translating it yields CASSLALAEKETQYF.

The rearrangement links TRBV7-9 to TRBJ2-1, with 8 bases aligning to TRBD2. The V segment lost 5 bases and the J segment 8 bases; nucleotides outside the gene matches: 14. Germline V gene sequence: CDR1 SEHNR, CDR2 FQNEAQ (reference sequence). This CDR3 is 16 amino acids long. CDR3 in DNA: TGTGCCAGCAGCCCGTCCCCCAGCGGGAGCTTCGATGAGCAGTTCTTC. Amino acids: CASSPSPSGSFDEQFF.

The gene calls are TRBV2 and TRBJ1-1; 7 bases fit TRBD1. J gave up 1 base and V 6 bases, and 11 bases lay outside the gene matches. Germline V gene data show CDR1 as SNHLY and CDR2 as FYNNEI. The CDR3 runs to 16 residues. The CDR3, as DNA: TGTGCCAGCAGCCCCGTACCGGGACAGACGAACACTGAAGCTTTCTTT. This sequence encodes CASSPVPGQTNTEAFF.

This sequence joins TRBV6-5 and TRBJ2-7; TRBD2 agrees at 10 bases. Germline V gene sequence: CDR1 MNHEY, CDR2 SVGAGI. V shed 4 bases, J shed 6 bases, and the junction held 6 bases outside the gene matches. The length of the CDR3 is 14 residues. CDR3 sequence (DNA): TGTGCCAGCAGTTTGCTAGCGGGAGAACTCGAGCAGTACTTC. Translating gives CASSLLAGELEQYF.

The CDR3 nucleotides read TGTGCCACCAGCTCCGGTACAGGGGGCGAGACAGATACGCAGTATTTT. Amino acids: CATSSGTGGETDTQYF. This chain uses TRBV15 with TRBJ2-3; 9 bases fit TRBD1. The germline gives CDR1 LNHNV, CDR2 YYDKDF (reference sequence). The V and J ends lost 5 bases and 3 bases, in that order; junction bases with no gene match: 9. The CDR3 extends over 16 amino acids.

This sequence joins TRBV19 and TRBJ1-1; perhaps TRBD1 as D (6 bases). This CDR3 contains 15 residues. V shed 6 bases and J shed 7 bases, with 21 bases lying between them. Germline CDR1 LNHDA, CDR2 SQIVND (reference sequence). CDR3 DNA: TGTGCCAGTAGAGTATTCCAAGGGGGAGTTCATGAAGCTTTCTTT. Encoded protein: CASRVFQGGVHEAFF.

This chain links TRBV7-2 with TRBJ1-5; no definite D call. The germline CDR1 and CDR2 sequences are SGHTA and FQGNSA. Between the trimmed V and J ends, which lost 4 bases and 0 bases, there was a span of 13 bases. The CDR3 length is 16 residues. The CDR3 nucleotides are TGTGCCAGCAGCTCCCACCCACTGATTAGCAATCAGCCCCAGCATTTT. The encoded protein is CASSSHPLISNQPQHF.

V and J are TRBV28 and TRBJ2-7; D gene uncertain. Trimming pared 2 bases from V and 3 bases from J, leaving 11 bases between. The CDR3 extends over 14 amino acids. Germline assignment: CDR1 MDHEN and CDR2 SYDVKM. The CDR3: CASSLTLGSYEQYF. CDR3 DNA sequence: TGTGCCAGCAGTTTAACTTTGGGAAGCTACGAGCAGTACTTC.

The chain joins TRBV29-1 to TRBJ2-5; D gene unclear. V lost 7 bases to trimming and J lost 4 bases, with 10 bases between them. This CDR3 spans 11 amino acids. CDR1 is SQVTM, CDR2 ANQGSEA, per germline. In DNA form, the CDR3 reads TGCAGCGGGGGATCCCTAGAGACCCAGTACTTC. Amino acid sequence: CSGGSLETQYF. The complete variable domain, with remaining parts taken from reference TRBV29-1 and TRBJ2-5, reads SAVISQKPSRDICQRGTSLTIQCQVDSQVTMMFWYRQQPGQSLTLIATANQGSEATYESGFVIDKFPISRPNLTFSTLTVSNMSPEDSSIYLCSGGSLETQYFGPGTRLLVL.

This clonotype was observed a single time. This chain uses TRBV10-3 with TRBJ2-7; D is uncertain. The CDR3 runs 12 residues. Germline CDR1 is ENHRY and CDR2 is SYGVKD. Trimming removed 3 bases from V and 5 bases from J, with 8 bases in between. CDR3 in amino acids: CAISDSGNEQYF. The CDR3 bases are TGTGCCATCAGTGATTCTGGGAACGAGCAGTACTTC.

This chain connects TRBV7-9 to TRBJ1-1; 12 bases are shared with TRBD1. J was trimmed by 5 bases and V by 6 bases; bases with no gene match: 13. This CDR3 has 17 residues. The germline V gene has CDR1 SEHNR and CDR2 FQNEAQ (reference sequence). CDR3 loop: CASRPGGTGGAVTEAFF. CDR3 DNA: TGTGCCAGCAGGCCAGGGGGGACAGGGGGCGCGGTAACTGAAGCTTTCTTT. Together with reference TRBV7-9 and TRBJ1-1, the CDR3 gives the full variable domain: DTGVSQNPRHKITKRGQNVTFRCDPISEHNRLYWYRQTLGQGPEFLTYFQNEAQLEKSRLLSDRFSAERPKGSFSTLEIQRTEQGDSAMYLCASRPGGTGGAVTEAFFGQGTRLTVV.

The J gene is TRBJ1-3, the V gene TRBV29-1; possible D gene TRBD1, 6 bases. The CDR3 runs to 13 residues. Trimming stripped 6 bases from V and 6 bases from J, with 15 bases between. Germline assignment: CDR1 SQVTM and CDR2 ANQGSEA. In nucleotides, the CDR3 is TGCAGCGTCAGGACAGCCCGTTTAAACACCATATATTTT. Translation: CSVRTARLNTIYF. The full variable domain, in which reference TRBV29-1 and TRBJ1-3 provide the parts outside the CDR3, is SAVISQKPSRDICQRGTSLTIQCQVDSQVTMMFWYRQQPGQSLTLIATANQGSEATYESGFVIDKFPISRPNLTFSTLTVSNMSPEDSSIYLCSVRTARLNTIYFGEGSWLTVV.

In this sample, this clonotype turned up once. V and J are TRBV7-9 and TRBJ2-1; TRBD2 matches 8 bases. The germline V gene has CDR1 SEHNR and CDR2 FQNEAQ (reference sequence). The CDR3 loop spans 16 amino acids. V was clipped by 2 bases and J by 7 bases; unmatched bases: 10. The CDR3 loop reads CASSLIGRGTRNEQFF. For the CDR3, the DNA is TGTGCCAGCAGCTTAATTGGAAGGGGGACTAGGAATGAGCAGTTCTTC.

The sample holds one count of this clonotype. The J gene is TRBJ2-3, the V gene TRBV12-3 or TRBV12-4, with 11 nucleotides matching TRBD1. This CDR3 spans 15 amino acids. Trimming at V came to 5 bases and at J to 4 bases, leaving 5 bases not matched to a gene. The CDR3 spells CASSTPGQGADTQYF. The CDR3 DNA reads TGTGCCAGCAGTACACCGGGACAGGGGGCAGATACGCAGTATTTT.

The chain recombines TRBV3-1 with TRBJ2-1; TRBD2 matches 7 bases. J gave up 2 bases and V 4 bases, and 5 bases lay outside the gene matches. CDR1 and CDR2 from the germline V gene are LGHDT and YNNKEL (reference sequence). The CDR3 has 15 residues. CDR3 protein: CASSPTSGAYNEQFF. CDR3 nucleotide sequence: TGTGCCAGCAGCCCTACGAGCGGGGCCTACAATGAGCAGTTCTTC.